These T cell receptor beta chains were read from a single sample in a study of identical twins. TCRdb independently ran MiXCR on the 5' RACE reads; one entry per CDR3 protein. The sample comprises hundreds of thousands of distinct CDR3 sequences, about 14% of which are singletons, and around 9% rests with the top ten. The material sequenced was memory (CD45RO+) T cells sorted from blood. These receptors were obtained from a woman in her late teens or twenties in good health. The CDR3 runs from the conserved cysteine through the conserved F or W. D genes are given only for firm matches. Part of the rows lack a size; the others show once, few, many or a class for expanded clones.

TGCAGTGCTAGAGAGTTGACAGGGGGGATCGGGACCCAGTACTTC,CSARELTGGIGTQYF,TRBD1,TRBJ2-5,TRBV20-1,few
TGCGCCAGCAGCTCATTCGCACAGGGGGCTAGTGAAGCTTTCTTT,CASSSFAQGASEAFF,TRBD1,TRBJ1-1,TRBV5-1,.
TGTGCCACCCAGGGGGCCGCGGGAAACACCATATATTTT,CATQGAAGNTIYF,TRBD1,TRBJ1-3,TRBV10-3,few
TGCAGTGCTAATCGAGAGGGTGCGGCTTTCTTT,CSANREGAAFF,.,TRBJ1-1,TRBV20-1,.
TGCGCCAGCAGCTCCCAAGGGGGTTTGGAGACCCAGTACTTC,CASSSQGGLETQYF,.,TRBJ2-5,TRBV5-1,few
TGTGCCAGCAGCCCCGGGACAGGGGGCTGGGAGCAGTTCTTC,CASSPGTGGWEQFF,TRBD1,TRBJ2-1,TRBV3-1,many
TGTGCCAGCAGCCAAGATGCAATAGCGGGAGGCAACTACGAGCAGTACTTC,CASSQDAIAGGNYEQYF,TRBD2,TRBJ2-7,TRBV3-1,many
TGTGCCAGCAGCTTAGCCGGACTCTCTGGAAACACCATATATTTT,CASSLAGLSGNTIYF,.,TRBJ1-3,TRBV7-2,many
TGCGCCAGCAGCCAAGATCACGGGACCTTAACTGGCTACACCTTC,CASSQDHGTLTGYTF,.,TRBJ1-2,TRBV4-3,few
TGCGCCAGCAGCGGGACTAGCGGTAAAGAGACCCAGTACTTC,CASSGTSGKETQYF,TRBD2,TRBJ2-5,TRBV5-1,many